The source of this T cell receptor beta chain is a study of T-cell reconstitution after alpha-beta-depleted transplantation in children. Preparation of the TCRbeta library was carried out with unique molecular identifiers. TCRdb called the PCR reads again in MiXCR, with one record for every CDR3 protein. The table includes some 640,000 distinct CDR3 sequences, approximately 17% detected once. This clonotype was counted many times. This sequence originates from a human donor who donated a stem cell graft to a child with acute myeloid leukemia. Sequencing was performed on PBMCs from the stem cell graft donor, taken from the stem cell graft.

CDR3 in amino acids: CASSFRTAGNEQFF. The DNA for the CDR3 is TGTGCCAGCAGCTTCCGGACGGCAGGCAATGAGCAGTTCTTC. The rearrangement links TRBV7-2 to TRBJ2-1; D gene ambiguous. The CDR3 totals 14 residues. V lost 3 bases to trimming and J lost 6 bases, with 12 bases between them. From germline, CDR1 is SGHTA and CDR2 FQGNSA. Based on the CDR3 plus reference TRBV7-2 and TRBJ2-1, the full variable domain is GAGVSQSPSNKVTEKGKDVELRCDPISGHTALYWYRQSLGQGLEFLIYFQGNSAPDKSGLPSDRFSAERTGGSVSTLTIQRTQQEDSAVYLCASSFRTAGNEQFFGPGTRLTVL.